This TCR beta chain was found in a study of blood T cell repertoires in COVID-19. This CDR3 comprises 15 residues. Trimming pared 1 base from V and 0 bases from J, leaving 7 bases between. The germline V gene encodes CDR1 SGHAT and CDR2 FQNNGV. Measured with immunoSEQ multiplex PCR; TCRdb has only the in-frame clones, and not every one. The repertoire includes 100,000 to 150,000 clones, around 89% of them detected once, and roughly 1.4% sits in the top ten. The chain links TRBV11-2 to TRBJ2-1; no reliable D call. Sequenced material: peripheral blood. The source is a human donor in a cohort sampled during active COVID-19. CDR3 nucleotide sequence: TGTGCCAGCAGCTTAGGAACTTACTCCTACAATGAGCAGTTCTTC. This sequence encodes CASSLGTYSYNEQFF.